This entry is about one TCR beta chain. The antigen is not known. The data stem from a study of blood T cells in healthy people across ages. Study summary: Per every two T cells, about one barcoded beta molecule was captured by template switching. Study results and caveats: Long-lived donors carried more naive CD4+ cells and greater diversity than aged donors. Researchers judged that diversity estimates from one million T cells fell short of true values.

The CDR3 length is 16 residues. Germline CDR1 reads LGHNA; CDR2 reads YNFKEQ. V shed 1 base and J shed 1 base, with 11 bases lying between them. The authors ran a second PCR of about 7 to 11 cycles using a sample-barcoded 5' primer and a J-beta primer mix. TCRdb fed the 5' RACE reads into MiXCR, producing one record per CDR3 protein. The table records 1 million or so distinct CDR3 sequences, around 43% of them present only once. The genes are TRBV4-2 and TRBJ2-1; tentative D call: TRBD2 (5 bases). This sequence was found in a woman aged 60-70 years in good health. The sequenced sample was blood. For the CDR3, the DNA is TGTGCCAGCAGCCAAGGTGAGGGAGTGTCCTACAATGAGCAGTTCTTC. Translated, it gives CASSQGEGVSYNEQFF.